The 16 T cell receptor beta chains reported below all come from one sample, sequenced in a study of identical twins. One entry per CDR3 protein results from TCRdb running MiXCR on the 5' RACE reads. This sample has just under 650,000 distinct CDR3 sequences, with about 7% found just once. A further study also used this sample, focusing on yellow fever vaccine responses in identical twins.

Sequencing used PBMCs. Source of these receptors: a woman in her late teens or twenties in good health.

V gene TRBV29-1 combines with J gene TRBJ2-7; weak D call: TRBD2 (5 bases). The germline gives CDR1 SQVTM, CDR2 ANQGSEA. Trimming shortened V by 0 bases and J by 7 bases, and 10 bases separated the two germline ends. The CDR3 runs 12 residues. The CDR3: CSVEEAPGEQYF. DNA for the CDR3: TGCAGCGTTGAAGAAGCCCCGGGGGAGCAGTACTTC.

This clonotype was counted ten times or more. The CDR3 region is CASSSGGLAGRFTDTQYF. DNA of the CDR3: TGTGCCAGCAGTTCCGGGGGACTAGCGGGGAGATTCACAGATACGCAGTATTTT. The rearrangement links TRBV28 to TRBJ2-3, with 13 bases identical to TRBD2. V was clipped by 4 bases and J by 2 bases; unmatched bases: 9. Germline V CDR1 and CDR2: MDHEN, SYDVKM. The CDR3 sequence is 18 residues long.

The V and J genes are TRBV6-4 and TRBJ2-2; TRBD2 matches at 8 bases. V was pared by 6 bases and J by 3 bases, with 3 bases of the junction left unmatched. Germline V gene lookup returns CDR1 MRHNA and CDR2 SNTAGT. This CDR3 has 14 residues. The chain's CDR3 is CASRQLADTGELFF. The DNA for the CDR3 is TGTGCCAGCAGACAACTAGCGGACACCGGGGAGCTGTTTTTT.

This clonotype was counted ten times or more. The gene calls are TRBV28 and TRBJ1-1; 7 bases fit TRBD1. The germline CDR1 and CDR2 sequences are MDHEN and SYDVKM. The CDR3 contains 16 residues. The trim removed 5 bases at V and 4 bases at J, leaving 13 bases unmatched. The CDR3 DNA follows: TGTGCCAGCAGTATCCCCCCGGGCAGGGGGAGCACTGAAGCTTTCTTT. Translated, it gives CASSIPPGRGSTEAFF.

The CDR3 sequence is CASSLKAGATTYGYTF. The CDR3 coding sequence is TGTGCCAGCAGCTTGAAGGCAGGGGCTACTACTTATGGCTACACCTTC. This chain uses TRBV5-5 with TRBJ1-2; D is perhaps TRBD1 (6 bases). This CDR3 spans 16 amino acids. Germline assignment: CDR1 SGHKS and CDR2 YYEKEE (reference sequence). V was clipped by 1 base and J by 5 bases, with 18 bases between them. The variable domain in full, completed from reference TRBV5-5 and TRBJ1-2, reads DAGVTQSPTHLIKTRGQQVTLRCSPISGHKSVSWYQQVLGQGPQFIFQYYEKEERGRGNFPDRFSARQFPNYSSELNVNALLLGDSALYLCASSLKAGATTYGYTFGSGTRLTVV.

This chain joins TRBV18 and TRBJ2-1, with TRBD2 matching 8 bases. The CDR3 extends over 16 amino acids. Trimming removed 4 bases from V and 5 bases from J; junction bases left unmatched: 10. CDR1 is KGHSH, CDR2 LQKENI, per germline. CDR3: CASSREWAGGDNEQFF. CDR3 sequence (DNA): TGTGCCAGCTCACGAGAGTGGGCGGGGGGCGACAATGAGCAGTTCTTC. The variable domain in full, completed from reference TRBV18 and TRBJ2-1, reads NAGVMQNPRHLVRRRGQEARLRCSPMKGHSHVYWYRQLPEEGLKFMVYLQKENIIDESGMPKERFSAEFPKEGPSILRIQQVVRGDSAAYFCASSREWAGGDNEQFFGPGTRLTVL.

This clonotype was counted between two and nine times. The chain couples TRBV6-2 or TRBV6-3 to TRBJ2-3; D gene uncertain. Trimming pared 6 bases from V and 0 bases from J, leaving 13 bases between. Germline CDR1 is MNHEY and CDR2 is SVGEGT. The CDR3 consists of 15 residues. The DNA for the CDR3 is TGTGCCAGCAGCCCAGGAGCATTTAGCACAGATACGCAGTATTTT. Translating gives CASSPGAFSTDTQYF.

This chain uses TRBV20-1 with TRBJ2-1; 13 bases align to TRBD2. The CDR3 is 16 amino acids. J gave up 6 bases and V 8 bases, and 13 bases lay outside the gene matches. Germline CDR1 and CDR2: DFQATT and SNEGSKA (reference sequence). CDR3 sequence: CSPGTSGILYGNEQFF. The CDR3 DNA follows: TGCAGTCCCGGGACTAGCGGGATCCTATATGGCAATGAGCAGTTCTTC.

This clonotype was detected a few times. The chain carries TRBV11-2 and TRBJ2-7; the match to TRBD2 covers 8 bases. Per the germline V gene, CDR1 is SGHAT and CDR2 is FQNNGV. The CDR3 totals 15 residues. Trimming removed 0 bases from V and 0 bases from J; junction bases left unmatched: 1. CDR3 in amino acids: CASSLELAASYEQYF. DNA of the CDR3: TGTGCCAGCAGCTTAGAACTAGCGGCCTCCTACGAGCAGTACTTC. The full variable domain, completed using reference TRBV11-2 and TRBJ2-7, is EAGVAQSPRYKIIEKRQSVAFWCNPISGHATLYWYQQILGQGPKLLIQFQNNGVVDDSQLPKDRFSAERLKGVDSTLKIQPAKLEDSAVYLCASSLELAASYEQYFGPGTRLTVT.

The CDR3 sequence: CASSQARLDFERGSSYEQYV. The CDR3 DNA reads as TGCGCCAGCAGCCAAGCCCGTCTCGATTTTGAGAGGGGGAGCTCCTACGAGCAGTACGTC. The genes are TRBV4-1 and TRBJ2-7, with D possibly TRBD1 on 6 matching bases. Germline loops: CDR1 MGHRA, CDR2 YSYEKL. Trimming stripped 1 base from V and 0 bases from J, with 25 bases between. The CDR3 consists of 20 residues.

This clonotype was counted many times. The CDR3 sequence: CATSDLRFTGGLYQETQYF. DNA for the CDR3: TGTGCCACCAGTGATCTTAGATTCACAGGGGGCCTTTACCAAGAGACCCAGTACTTC. The genes are TRBV24-1 and TRBJ2-5, with 9 bases aligning to TRBD1. This CDR3 has 19 amino acids. V shed 3 bases, J shed 0 bases, and the junction held 13 bases outside the gene matches. Germline V CDR1 and CDR2: KGHDR, SFDVKD.

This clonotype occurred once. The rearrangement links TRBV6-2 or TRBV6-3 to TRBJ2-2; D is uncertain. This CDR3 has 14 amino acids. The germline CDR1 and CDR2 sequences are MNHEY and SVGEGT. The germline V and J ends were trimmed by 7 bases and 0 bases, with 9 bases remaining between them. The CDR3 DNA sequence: TGTGCCAGCATAAGGGATACGAACACCGGGGAGCTGTTTTTT. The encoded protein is CASIRDTNTGELFF.

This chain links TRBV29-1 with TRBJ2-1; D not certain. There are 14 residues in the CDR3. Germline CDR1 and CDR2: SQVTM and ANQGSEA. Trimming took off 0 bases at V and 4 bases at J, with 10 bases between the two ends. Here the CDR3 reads CSVEEGKGYNEQFF. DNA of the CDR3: TGCAGCGTTGAAGAGGGTAAAGGGTACAATGAGCAGTTCTTC.

CDR3 protein: CSAYNGQGLQFF. In nucleotides, the CDR3 is TGCAGTGCCTATAACGGACAGGGCTTACAGTTCTTC. The genes are TRBV20-1 and TRBJ2-1; 8 bases align to TRBD1. Germline CDR1 reads DFQATT; CDR2 reads SNEGSKA (reference sequence). The length of the CDR3 is 12 residues. V dropped 6 bases and J dropped 13; count of bases not matched to a gene: 11.

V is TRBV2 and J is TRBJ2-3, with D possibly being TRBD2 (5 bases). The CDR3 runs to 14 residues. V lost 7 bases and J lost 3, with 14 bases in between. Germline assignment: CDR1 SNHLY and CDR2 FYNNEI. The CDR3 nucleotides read TGTGCCAGCAAAAAGGGAGAGGATACAGATACGCAGTATTTT. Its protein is CASKKGEDTDTQYF.

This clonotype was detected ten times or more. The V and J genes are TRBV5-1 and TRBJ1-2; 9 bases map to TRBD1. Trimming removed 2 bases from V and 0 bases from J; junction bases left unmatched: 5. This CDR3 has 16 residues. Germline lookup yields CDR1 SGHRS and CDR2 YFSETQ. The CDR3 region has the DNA TGCGCCAGCAGCTTCGAAGACAGGGGGTCTAACTATGGCTACACCTTC. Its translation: CASSFEDRGSNYGYTF.